The clone carrying this TCR beta chain came up a few times. Its antigen remains unidentified. This specimen comes from a study of human T cells and chemical hapten exposure. Notes on the study in general: The number of TCRs above 1 in 1000 frequency did not change after DPC sensitization.

TCRdb re-called the RACE reads through MiXCR, storing one row per CDR3 protein. The sample lists around 380,000 distinct CDR3 sequences; nearly 5% were seen once. Germline V lookup: CDR1 LNHNV, CDR2 YYDKDF (reference sequence). The CDR3 is made up of 15 amino acids. V dropped 7 bases and J dropped 4; count of bases not matched to a gene: 10. The sample's time point: patch test 1, 2 weeks after DPC sensitization. This sample's treatment: therapeutic diphenylcyclopropenone sensitization with weekly scalp DPC. The sequenced sample was whole blood, obtained in connection with sensitization to the hapten diphenylcyclopropenone (DPC). The rearrangement links TRBV15 to TRBJ2-3, with 8 bases that match TRBD2. The sequence came from a woman aged 45-65 years with alopecia areata. Some clones in this sample may be carry-over from other donors' samples. The CDR3 sequence: CATTSGRNQADTQYF. In DNA, the CDR3 is TGTGCCACCACAAGCGGGAGAAACCAAGCAGATACGCAGTATTTT.